A single sample is the source of the 31 T cell receptor beta chains below, sequenced in a study of shared clonotypes between healthy human individuals. Profiling relied on immunoSEQ multiplex PCR, and the TCRdb table lists in-frame clones only, not all of them. The data contain hundreds of thousands of clones, 97% of them singletons. Sequences were obtained from naive CD4+ T cells sorted from blood. Regarding subset: CD45RA+ positively selected. The receptors derive from a woman in her thirties in good health.

The J gene is TRBJ1-1, the V gene TRBV4-2; D perhaps matches TRBD1 (5 bases). Trimming left V 0 bases short and J 1 base short, with 12 bases between. The CDR3 runs 16 residues. Germline V gene data show CDR1 as LGHNA and CDR2 as YNFKEQ. CDR3 sequence (DNA): TGTGCCAGCAGCCAAGATACGGGACGGGCGAACACTGAAGCTTTCTTT. Protein: CASSQDTGRANTEAFF.

This chain connects TRBV9 to TRBJ2-1; 12 nucleotides match TRBD2. The CDR3 is 17 amino acids. The germline V gene has CDR1 SGDLS and CDR2 YYNGEE. V gave up 2 bases and J gave up 5 bases; unmatched junction bases: 8. The CDR3 region has the DNA TGTGCCAGCAGCGTCCACACTCTAGCGGGAGGGAACAATGAGCAGTTCTTC. This gives the protein CASSVHTLAGGNNEQFF.

In DNA form, the CDR3 reads TGTGCCAGCAGCGGGCCCCTAGCAGAGGTCAATGAGCAGTTCTTC. Its protein product is CASSGPLAEVNEQFF. The J gene is TRBJ2-1, the V gene TRBV9; D is perhaps TRBD2 (5 bases). The V end was cut by 3 bases, the J end by 6 bases, with 16 bases between. The CDR3 consists of 15 residues. CDR1 is SGDLS and CDR2 is YYNGEE in the germline V gene.

V gene TRBV2 combines with J gene TRBJ1-4, with D maybe TRBD1 (5 bases). V dropped 1 base and J dropped 7 bases, with 7 bases sitting between them. The CDR3 is 13 residues long. Germline CDR1 is SNHLY and CDR2 is FYNNEI. The CDR3 sequence: CASSEGGTEKLFF. For the CDR3, the DNA is TGTGCCAGCAGTGAAGGGGGCACTGAAAAACTGTTTTTT.

Notes on this clone: Its ends do not fully match the called genes, so a read error is possible. This sequence joins TRBV28 and TRBJ2-3; 11 bases are shared with TRBD2. CDR3 length: 15 amino acids. Germline V gene lookup returns CDR1 MDHEN and CDR2 SYDVKM. The CDR3 loop is CTSRLGTSGADTQYF. DNA for the CDR3: TGTACCAGCAGGTTGGGGACTAGCGGAGCAGATACGCAGTATTTT. The full variable domain, rest sourced from reference TRBV28 and TRBJ2-3, is DVKVTQSSRYLVKRTGEKVFLECVQDMDHENMFWYRQDPGLGLRLIYFSYDVKMKEKGDIPEGYSVSREKKERFSLILESASTNQTSMYLCTSRLGTSGADTQYFGPGTRLTVL.

The rearrangement uses TRBV6-1 and TRBJ2-7, with 7 bases aligning to TRBD1. With 2 bases clipped from V and 4 bases from J, the junction kept 8 bases outside the gene matches. This CDR3 region has 15 residues. Looked up from germline, CDR1 is MNHNS and CDR2 is SASEGT. The CDR3 protein is CASSELGGRRYEQYF. Here the CDR3 DNA reads TGTGCCAGCAGTGAACTAGGGGGCAGGAGGTACGAGCAGTACTTC.

The rearrangement uses TRBV6-1 and TRBJ1-1; D ambiguous. The germline CDR1 and CDR2 sequences are MNHNS and SASEGT. The CDR3 totals 16 residues. Trimming cost V 1 base and J 0 bases, with 12 bases left between them. CDR3 sequence: CASSEGAYGMNTEAFF. In DNA, the CDR3 is TGTGCCAGCAGTGAAGGAGCTTACGGCATGAACACTGAAGCTTTCTTT.

The chain couples TRBV27 to TRBJ2-1, with D uncertain. Germline V gene lookup returns CDR1 MNHEY and CDR2 SMNVEV (reference sequence). The CDR3 has 17 residues. Between the trimmed V and J ends, which lost 2 bases and 1 base, there was a span of 15 bases. This chain's CDR3 is CASSLSIRDSSYNEQFF. The DNA for the CDR3 is TGTGCCAGCAGTTTAAGCATCCGAGATAGTTCCTACAATGAGCAGTTCTTC.

The gene calls are TRBV10-1 and TRBJ2-3; the D gene is possibly TRBD2 (6 bases). CDR1 and CDR2 (germline): WNHNN, SYGVQD (reference sequence). The CDR3 sequence is 16 residues long. V dropped 3 bases and J dropped 0 bases, with 13 bases sitting between them. CDR3 region: CASSDPGARSTDTQYF. In nucleotides, the CDR3 is TGCGCCAGCAGTGATCCGGGAGCCCGAAGCACAGATACGCAGTATTTT.

The chain is built from TRBV27 and TRBJ2-5, with D unclear. V was trimmed by 3 bases and J by 2 bases, leaving 7 bases between them. The CDR3 totals 13 residues. Germline V gene data show CDR1 as MNHEY and CDR2 as SMNVEV (reference sequence). The CDR3 here is CASSFKWQETQYF. The CDR3 DNA sequence: TGTGCCAGCAGTTTTAAGTGGCAAGAGACCCAGTACTTC.

The chain carries TRBV27 and TRBJ2-1; D is uncertain. Germline CDR1 is MNHEY and CDR2 is SMNVEV (reference sequence). Trimming shortened V by 8 bases and J by 6 bases, and 8 bases separated the two germline ends. This CDR3 region has 11 residues. CDR3 DNA sequence: TGTGCCAGCTCTGCCGGCAATGAGCAGTTCTTC. Encoded protein: CASSAGNEQFF.

The gene calls are TRBV6-5 and TRBJ2-6, with D unclear. The CDR3 loop spans 16 amino acids. V was cut by 0 bases and J by 0 bases, with 6 bases left in between. Germline-derived CDR1 and CDR2 are MNHEY and SVGAGI. The CDR3 DNA sequence: TGTGCCAGCAGTTACTCTTGGAGCTCTGGGGCCAACGTCCTGACTTTC. Its translation is CASSYSWSSGANVLTF.

This chain links TRBV19 with TRBJ2-5, with D perhaps being TRBD1 or TRBD2 (5 bases each). The last part of the DNA fits TRBJ2-7 better; the J call may be wrong. CDR3 length equals 14 residues. Germline-derived CDR1 and CDR2 are LNHDA and SQIVND (reference sequence). The CDR3 nucleotides are TGTGCCAGTAGTGTGAAAAGGGGACCCTACGAGCAGTACTTC. Residues: CASSVKRGPYEQYF.

The V gene is TRBV28, the J gene TRBJ2-1; perhaps TRBD1 as D (6 bases). Trimming took off 6 bases at V and 3 bases at J, with 9 bases between the two ends. CDR3 size: 13 residues. The germline V gene has CDR1 MDHEN and CDR2 SYDVKM. CDR3 region: CASREDSYNEQFF. The CDR3, as DNA: TGTGCCAGCAGGGAGGACAGCTACAATGAGCAGTTCTTC.

The chain couples TRBV6-5 to TRBJ2-1; 9 bases fit TRBD1. With V trimmed by 6 bases and J by 8 bases, 5 bases remained unmatched. From germline, CDR1 is MNHEY and CDR2 SVGAGI. The CDR3 runs 13 residues. CDR3 DNA sequence: TGTGCCAGCAGGTACAGGGGGCTGGATGAGCAGTTCTTC. Amino acid sequence: CASRYRGLDEQFF.

The chain combines TRBV11-2 with TRBJ2-1; D uncertain. CDR1 is SGHAT, CDR2 FQNNGV, per germline. V lost 2 bases and J 0 bases, leaving 8 bases between the germline ends. The CDR3 has 15 residues. The CDR3 loop is CASSLRLGSYNEQFF. CDR3 nucleotides: TGTGCCAGCAGCTTACGGCTAGGCTCCTACAATGAGCAGTTCTTC.

V and J are TRBV11-2 and TRBJ2-2, with D perhaps matching TRBD2 (6 bases). There are 16 residues in the CDR3. The germline V and J ends were trimmed by 2 bases and 3 bases, with 13 bases remaining between them. Germline V gene sequence: CDR1 SGHAT, CDR2 FQNNGV. CDR3 sequence reads: CASSLYPSGDTGELFF. The CDR3 DNA sequence: TGTGCCAGCAGCTTATACCCCTCGGGAGACACCGGGGAGCTGTTTTTT.

The chain combines TRBV29-1 with TRBJ2-1, with D perhaps being TRBD1 or TRBD2 (8 bases each). Germline V gene lookup returns CDR1 SQVTM and CDR2 ANQGSEA. The V gene lost 6 bases and the J gene lost 4 bases, with 22 bases spanning the gap. The CDR3 has 16 amino acids. In nucleotides, the CDR3 is TGCAGCGTCCAGGGGGCCAGTAGCGGGACTTACAATGAGCAGTTCTTC. Translation: CSVQGASSGTYNEQFF.

The rearrangement links TRBV14 to TRBJ2-7, with TRBD2 identical over 8 bases. Germline lookup yields CDR1 SGHDN and CDR2 FVKESK. The V and J ends lost 2 bases and 2 bases, in that order; junction bases with no gene match: 8. This CDR3 region has 16 residues. The CDR3: CASSQRGLAGTYEQYF. CDR3 bases: TGTGCCAGCAGCCAAAGAGGCCTAGCGGGTACCTACGAGCAGTACTTC.

In DNA form, the CDR3 reads TGTGCCAGCAGCTTTACACTAGCGGATTCCTACGAGCAGTACTTC. Translation: CASSFTLADSYEQYF. This chain uses TRBV11-2 with TRBJ2-7, with 8 bases aligning to TRBD2. Germline CDR1 and CDR2: SGHAT and FQNNGV. V gave up 3 bases and J gave up 1 base; unmatched junction bases: 5. This CDR3 contains 15 residues.

The CDR3 here is CASSEKTGVSEQYF. The CDR3 nucleotides are TGCGCCAGCAGTGAGAAAACAGGGGTATCCGAGCAGTACTTC. This sequence joins TRBV10-2 and TRBJ2-7; 7 nucleotides line up with TRBD1. Germline V lookup: CDR1 WSHSY, CDR2 SAAADI. Germline trimming cut 2 bases from V and 6 bases from J; bases unmatched to any gene: 7. CDR3 length equals 14 residues.

The chain uses TRBV30 and TRBJ2-1, with TRBD2 matching 11 bases. V lost 4 bases and J lost 8; bases outside the gene matches: 10. Germline V gives CDR1 GTSNPN, CDR2 SVGIG (reference sequence). The length of the CDR3 is 15 residues. The CDR3 spells CAWIGTSGISDEQFF. The DNA of the CDR3 is TGTGCCTGGATCGGGACTAGCGGAATCTCCGATGAGCAGTTCTTC.

CDR3 in amino acids: CASSPIRSTGNPYEQYF. CDR3 nucleotides: TGTGCCAGCAGTCCCATCCGATCGACAGGGAACCCCTACGAGCAGTACTTC. The chain carries TRBV28 and TRBJ2-7, with TRBD1 identical over 7 bases. V dropped 5 bases and J dropped 2; count of bases not matched to a gene: 15. Germline V gene lookup returns CDR1 MDHEN and CDR2 SYDVKM. The CDR3 is 17 amino acids.

The gene calls are TRBV5-1 and TRBJ1-1; D is unresolved. In germline, CDR1 is SGHRS, CDR2 YFSETQ. V dropped 4 bases and J dropped 3 bases, with 13 bases sitting between them. CDR3 length equals 14 residues. CDR3 residues: CASSTVLEDTEAFF. The CDR3 bases are TGCGCCAGCAGCACGGTTCTGGAGGACACTGAAGCTTTCTTT.

V usage is TRBV7-8 and J usage is TRBJ2-7; TRBD2 is a possible D gene (5 bases). The V end was cut by 2 bases, the J end by 4 bases, with 12 bases between. The CDR3 covers 14 residues. Germline V gene data show CDR1 as SGHVS and CDR2 as FQNEAQ. The CDR3 DNA is TGTGCCAGCAGCTTATCGTGGGGAGCATACGAGCAGTACTTC. Translated: CASSLSWGAYEQYF.

The rearrangement links TRBV20-1 to TRBJ1-2; no definite D call. CDR1 and CDR2 from the germline V gene are DFQATT and SNEGSKA (reference sequence). Trimming cost V 5 bases and J 4 bases, with 8 bases left between them. The CDR3 covers 11 residues. CDR3 region: CSAPRGYGYTF. DNA for the CDR3: TGCAGTGCTCCCCGGGGCTATGGCTACACCTTC.

The V gene is TRBV27, the J gene TRBJ2-7; TRBD1 agrees at 8 bases. CDR3 length equals 15 residues. Unmatched junction bases numbered 11, after V lost 3 bases and J lost 7 bases. CDR1 and CDR2 (germline): MNHEY, SMNVEV (reference sequence). CDR3 in amino acids: CASSFLGQGAWEQYF. CDR3 DNA sequence: TGTGCCAGCAGTTTTTTAGGGCAGGGGGCTTGGGAGCAGTACTTC.

The chain is built from TRBV27 and TRBJ1-1, with D hard to call. Trimming removed 7 bases at V and 6 bases at J, with 15 bases between. The CDR3 is made up of 13 amino acids. Germline lookup yields CDR1 MNHEY and CDR2 SMNVEV (reference sequence). Here the CDR3 reads CASINLGRPEAFF. The DNA for the CDR3 is TGTGCCAGCATAAACCTAGGGCGTCCTGAAGCTTTCTTT.

V usage is TRBV7-2 and J usage is TRBJ2-5; TRBD1 matches 10 bases. The closer fit of TRBJ2-7 to the DNA end suggests the J call may be wrong. This CDR3 comprises 14 residues. Germline values: CDR1 SGHTA, CDR2 FQGNSA. CDR3 nucleotides: TGTGCCAGCAGCCTCGGACAGGGGGACTACGAGCAGTACTTC. Its protein product is CASSLGQGDYEQYF.

The count of this clone is one. The rearrangement links TRBV7-9 to TRBJ2-7, with D perhaps matching TRBD1 (6 bases). CDR3 length: 13 residues. Germline V gene sequence: CDR1 SEHNR, CDR2 FQNEAQ (reference sequence). V dropped 0 bases and J dropped 5 bases, with 8 bases sitting between them. This chain's CDR3 is CASSLARGDEQYF. In nucleotides, the CDR3 is TGTGCCAGCAGCTTAGCCAGGGGAGACGAGCAGTACTTC.

With regard to this clone: Other DNA sequences within the sample encode an identical CDR3. The chain uses TRBV29-1 and TRBJ1-1; D perhaps matches TRBD1 (5 bases). The germline V gene has CDR1 SQVTM and CDR2 ANQGSEA. V was clipped by 5 bases and J by 1 base, with 5 bases between them. The CDR3 runs to 11 residues. CDR3 coding DNA: TGCAGCGTTCAGGGGAACACTGAAGCTTTCTTT. Translated: CSVQGNTEAFF.